Listed below are T cell receptor beta chains from one sample, sequenced in a study of technical replicates of blood from a few donors. Using immunoSEQ multiplex PCR, the repertoire was profiled, and TCRdb retains in-frame clones only, with some absent. The sample holds approximately 87,000 clones; roughly 94% are singletons and the top ten take 0.2% to 0.3%. The sequencing input was T cells isolated from PBMCs. These receptors all come from a human donor in good health. The CDR3 runs from the conserved cysteine through the conserved F or W. Each record gives: V gene, D gene, J gene, CDR3 protein. D genes are given only for firm matches.

TRBV15	TRBD1	TRBJ2-2	CATSSTGERGTGELFF
TRBV11-3	.	TRBJ2-7	CASSSGSYEQYF
TRBV7-2	.	TRBJ2-7	CASSLASSLGNEQYF
TRBV29-1	.	TRBJ1-3	CSANSQGPAGNTIYF
TRBV11-3	TRBD2	TRBJ2-1	CASSLSGGLEQFF
TRBV4-1	TRBD1	TRBJ2-6	CASSRPGQGLVLTF
TRBV23-1	TRBD1	TRBJ1-1	CASKGPGQGISQAFF
TRBV25-1	.	TRBJ1-2	CASSEYRSLQGITF
TRBV6-5	TRBD1	TRBJ1-1	CASSHGDREAFF
TRBV6-1	.	TRBJ2-7	CASSARTTNYEQYF
TRBV28	TRBD1	TRBJ1-2	CASSLSGGYGYTF
TRBV5-1	TRBD2	TRBJ2-7	CASSPGLAGTNYEQYF
TRBV19	.	TRBJ1-5	CASIPLPAGSTMPQHF
TRBV11-2	.	TRBJ2-3	CASMGGYTDTQYF
TRBV6-1	TRBD1	TRBJ1-6	CASSESDRKYNSPLHF
TRBV2	TRBD2	TRBJ2-2	CASRKREGLPGELFF
TRBV6-5	.	TRBJ2-1	CASSYGSGRGYVEQFF
TRBV9	.	TRBJ2-3	CASSVAGGSTDTQYF
TRBV6-1	TRBD1	TRBJ1-5	CARQGGNQPQHF
TRBV5-1	.	TRBJ2-1	CASSLDGTGENEQFF
TRBV7-8	.	TRBJ2-5	CASSPPVETQYF
TRBV7-3	TRBD1	TRBJ1-1	CASSLDRASEAFF
TRBV27	.	TRBJ1-4	CASSLSGDMGKLFF
TRBV11-1	.	TRBJ1-2	CASSLGTGNYGYTF
TRBV29-1	.	TRBJ2-2	CSVKVARGSIRTTGELFF
TRBV27	.	TRBJ1-2	CASSFRPSGGYTF
TRBV4-2	.	TRBJ2-3	CASSQEEGQRDTQYF
TRBV28	TRBD2	TRBJ2-7	CASSTTSGGSYEQYF
TRBV4-1	TRBD1	TRBJ1-1	CASSQELQLRTGTVPEAFF
TRBV6-4	.	TRBJ1-1	CASSDPHMFREETEAFF
TRBV10-3	.	TRBJ2-5	CAIRPGVGRETQYF
TRBV11-3	.	TRBJ2-2	CASSYRGTGELFF
TRBV4-1	.	TRBJ1-1	CASVGRTVNTEAFF
TRBV7-9	.	TRBJ2-7	CAFGSVGEQYF
TRBV2	TRBD1	TRBJ1-2	CASSIRTGGYLSYTF
TRBV9	.	TRBJ1-2	CASGGNYGYTF
TRBV2	TRBD2	TRBJ2-1	CASRGGAGGPSRQFF
TRBV15	.	TRBJ1-3	CATSRGGLPYSGNTIYF
TRBV28	.	TRBJ1-1	CASRYRDPNTEAFF
TRBV7-3	.	TRBJ1-2	CASSPGQPGGYGYTF
TRBV11-2	.	TRBJ1-3	CASSFLKGAGNTIYF
TRBV11-1	TRBD2	TRBJ2-7	CASSSGTSVYEQYF
TRBV5-1	.	TRBJ1-6	CASSTGRGNNSPLHF
TRBV5-1	.	TRBJ1-1	CASSFGTGPANTEAFF
TRBV2	TRBD1	TRBJ1-1	CASVPAGGRTEAFF
TRBV9	TRBD2	TRBJ2-1	CASSGRLAGELEQFF
TRBV7-6	.	TRBJ2-5	CASSRGSVTQYF
TRBV25-1	.	TRBJ1-4	CASRGGDSEKLFF
TRBV5-1	.	TRBJ2-2	CASSFHELSGRSGTGELFF
TRBV10-2	TRBD1	TRBJ2-7	CASSEPGTGGDEQYF
TRBV6-4	.	TRBJ1-5	CASSDSAGQPQHF
TRBV2	TRBD1	TRBJ1-2	CASSAGSTGFSGYTF
TRBV6-1	.	TRBJ1-4	CASRDSRWEKLFF